This T cell receptor beta chain was sequenced during a study of tumor-infiltrating lymphocytes in primary liver carcinoma. As for the study in general: Productive TCRbeta read counts per sample ran from roughly 3.7 to 6.8 million and were similar across tissue types. Study results and limitations: Top-250-clone fractions were significantly higher in tumors than in blood (p = 0.039). Presence in all five tumor regions was observed for only about 7-25% of top clones.

The germline V gene has CDR1 MNHEY and CDR2 SVGAGI. The CDR3 loop spans 12 amino acids. V lost 6 bases and J 5 bases, leaving 10 bases between the germline ends. This clonotype was counted ten times or more. Its target is not known. The source material, about 17-31 mg of unsorted bulk tissue, was used to co-extract RNA and DNA. The input was around 500 ng total RNA; TCR beta cDNA was made from it with a constant-region primer. For TCR beta, libraries were produced by three nested multiplex PCR rounds using slightly modified ARM-PCR. A C-beta reverse primer was combined with TRBV1-TRBV30 forward primers in the first two PCR rounds, and each round had 10 cycles. Each CDR3 protein is one row after TCRdb ran MiXCR on the multiplex PCR reads. The sample gives 100,000 or so distinct CDR3 sequences, more than 60% of which show up once; around 9.5% is in the top ten.

The source of this sequence is an older woman with primary liver carcinoma and hepatitis B virus infection. The material sequenced was liver tumor tissue from sampling region 5. As for subset: tumor region T5, tumor centre. The V gene is TRBV6-5, the J gene TRBJ2-5; D is unresolved. This CDR3 reads CASRDPSETQYF. The CDR3, as DNA: TGTGCCAGCAGAGACCCATCGGAGACCCAGTACTTC.